The 29 T cell receptor beta chains presented below share a single source sample, sequenced in a study of CD8 T cells in ankylosing spondylitis (dated by TCRdb to 2016 to 2017). Library creation used 5' RACE. Instrument on record: Illumina HiSeq 2500. TCRdb reprocessing: public reads trimmed at Q25 with fastp, clones called with MiXCR, in-frame beta chains kept. CDR3 protein duplicates are merged, each entry listing the most common genes and DNA. The sample includes a few hundred thousand distinct CDR3 sequences, with approximately 20% observed a single time. The ten largest clones represent around 13% of the sample. The sequenced sample was blood, either unsorted or a sorted T cell fraction (not recorded which). The receptors here all came from a male donor with ankylosing spondylitis or in good health (not recorded which).

This clonotype showed up just once. The V and J genes are TRBV5-1 and TRBJ2-1, with 13 bases fitting TRBD2. There are 17 residues in the CDR3. J lost 7 bases, V lost 0 bases, and 7 bases had no gene match. Germline V CDR1 and CDR2: SGHRS, YFSETQ. The CDR3 nucleotides are TGCGCCAGCAGCTTGGGGACTAGCGGGGGCCCATGGAATGAGCAGTTCTTC. Protein: CASSLGTSGGPWNEQFF. Full variable domain (remainder filled in from reference TRBV5-1 and TRBJ2-1): KAGVTQTPRYLIKTRGQQVTLSCSPISGHRSVSWYQQTPGQGLQFLFEYFSETQRNKGNFPGRFSGRQFSNSRSEMNVSTLELGDSALYLCASSLGTSGGPWNEQFFGPGTRLTVL.

This clonotype was detected a few times. The chain employs TRBV7-9 and TRBJ2-7, with 8 bases that match TRBD2. The length of the CDR3 is 14 residues. V was pared by 7 bases and J by 0 bases, with 5 bases of the junction left unmatched. Germline CDR1 is SEHNR and CDR2 is FQNEAQ (reference sequence). The CDR3 sequence is CASTSGFRSYEQYF. CDR3 nucleotide sequence: TGTGCCAGCACTAGCGGGTTCCGCTCCTACGAGCAGTACTTC.

This sequence joins TRBV2 and TRBJ2-1; perhaps TRBD2 as D (7 bases). Germline V gene sequence: CDR1 SNHLY, CDR2 FYNNEI. The CDR3 extends over 15 amino acids. Deletions cut 2 bases from V and 4 bases from J, with 12 bases between. CDR3: CASSESGGRYNEQFF. CDR3 DNA sequence: TGTGCCAGCAGTGAATCCGGGGGGCGTTACAATGAGCAGTTCTTC.

The sample holds a few counts of this clonotype. V is TRBV12-3 or TRBV12-4 and J is TRBJ2-5; a possible D gene is TRBD2 (5 bases). The germline V and J ends were trimmed by 8 bases and 5 bases, with 18 bases remaining between them. The CDR3 is made up of 14 amino acids. The CDR3 loop is CASSGVRVWETQYF. The CDR3 DNA reads as TGTGCCAGCTCCGGGGTGAGGGTGTGGGAGACCCAGTACTTC.

This clonotype was observed a few times. The chain couples TRBV20-1 to TRBJ1-1; 7 nucleotides align to TRBD1. The CDR3 covers 15 residues. After removal of 0 bases from V and 0 bases from J, the junction contained 4 bases not matched to a gene. Germline CDR1 and CDR2: DFQATT and SNEGSKA (reference sequence). This CDR3 is CSAREGGGMNTEAFF. The CDR3 coding sequence is TGCAGTGCTAGAGAGGGAGGGGGCATGAACACTGAAGCTTTCTTT.

This clonotype was counted only a few times. The chain employs TRBV9 and TRBJ2-1, with unresolved D. V lost 4 bases and J lost 8, with 13 bases in between. CDR3 length: 13 amino acids. Germline CDR1 SGDLS, CDR2 YYNGEE. The CDR3 DNA reads TGTGCCAGCAGCCCACTCGGCAAGTATGAGCAGTTCTTC. The encoded protein is CASSPLGKYEQFF.

This clonotype was recorded a few times. The chain is built from TRBV9 and TRBJ2-7; D is unresolved. The CDR3 is made up of 12 amino acids. V was pared by 0 bases and J by 7 bases, with 8 bases between. Germline V gene data show CDR1 as SGDLS and CDR2 as YYNGEE. The CDR3 region is CASSVGEQEQYF. CDR3 nucleotides: TGTGCCAGCAGCGTAGGAGAACAAGAGCAGTACTTC.

This clonotype showed up just a few times. The chain carries TRBV5-4 and TRBJ2-7, with a tentative D call TRBD1 (5 bases). Trimming pared 0 bases from V and 0 bases from J, leaving 10 bases between. The CDR3 contains 15 residues. Germline V gives CDR1 SGHNT, CDR2 YYREEE (reference sequence). The CDR3 loop reads CASSLDKGYSYEQYF. CDR3 nucleotide sequence: TGTGCCAGCAGCTTGGACAAGGGGTACTCCTACGAGCAGTACTTC.

This clonotype was observed a handful of times. V is TRBV5-1 and J is TRBJ2-7, with TRBD1 identical over 7 bases. In germline, CDR1 is SGHRS, CDR2 YFSETQ. This CDR3 comprises 14 residues. Trimming removed 3 bases from V and 3 bases from J; junction bases left unmatched: 6. CDR3 sequence: CASSSGQEIYEQYF. In DNA form, the CDR3 reads TGCGCCAGCAGCTCAGGACAGGAAATCTACGAGCAGTACTTC.

The CDR3 protein is CASSSGRGRITGELFF. The CDR3 DNA is TGTGCCAGCAGCTCAGGCCGCGGGAGGATCACCGGGGAGCTGTTTTTT. The rearrangement uses TRBV7-2 and TRBJ2-2; 8 bases align to TRBD2. Germline CDR1 reads SGHTA; CDR2 reads FQGNSA. The CDR3 consists of 16 residues. Trimming at V came to 4 bases and at J to 4 bases, leaving 8 bases not matched to a gene.

This clonotype was counted a few times. Written as DNA, the CDR3 is TGTGCCAGCAGCTTTAGCGGGGGGGTCAATGAGCAGTTCTTC. It yields the protein CASSFSGGVNEQFF. V is TRBV11-2 and J is TRBJ2-1; 11 bases fit TRBD2. Unmatched junction bases numbered 1, after V lost 3 bases and J lost 6 bases. CDR1 and CDR2 from the germline V gene are SGHAT and FQNNGV. CDR3 length: 14 residues.

The V gene is TRBV5-1, the J gene TRBJ2-3, with D unresolved. CDR1 is SGHRS and CDR2 is YFSETQ in the germline V gene. The germline V and J ends were trimmed by 0 bases and 0 bases, with 8 bases remaining between them. The CDR3 has 15 residues. The CDR3 region has the DNA TGCGCCAGCAGCTTGGCCGGTTTCAGCACAGATACGCAGTATTTT. It yields the protein CASSLAGFSTDTQYF.

The J gene is TRBJ1-1, the V gene TRBV6-1, with D perhaps matching TRBD1 (5 bases). V lost 10 bases and J 2 bases, leaving 14 bases between the germline ends. Germline V gene sequence: CDR1 MNHNS, CDR2 SASEGT. This CDR3 has 13 residues. The CDR3: CATPGDFNTEAFF. The CDR3 DNA reads TGTGCCACCCCGGGGGACTTTAACACTGAAGCTTTCTTT.

This chain links TRBV7-9 with TRBJ1-1, with D possibly TRBD1 on 6 matching bases. The germline gives CDR1 SEHNR, CDR2 FQNEAQ (reference sequence). V lost 6 bases, J lost 3 bases, and 11 bases lay in between. CDR3 size: 13 residues. This chain's CDR3 is CASSPPGDTEAFF. CDR3 in DNA: TGTGCCAGCAGTCCTCCAGGGGACACTGAAGCTTTCTTT.

This clonotype was counted a few times. The chain joins TRBV5-6 to TRBJ2-7; unclear D gene. V dropped 1 base and J dropped 9 bases, with 5 bases sitting between them. This CDR3 contains 10 residues. CDR1 and CDR2 (germline): SGHDT, YYEEEE. The CDR3 bases are TGTGCCAGCAGCTTGTCTGGGCAGTACTTC. Its translation: CASSLSGQYF.

V is TRBV6-1 and J is TRBJ2-1, with 10 bases that match TRBD1. After removal of 5 bases from V and 2 bases from J, the junction contained 6 bases not matched to a gene. This CDR3 comprises 16 residues. The germline V gene encodes CDR1 MNHNS and CDR2 SASEGT. The CDR3 reads CASSKGTGAPYNEQFF. CDR3 in DNA: TGTGCCAGCAGTAAGGGGACAGGGGCCCCCTACAATGAGCAGTTCTTC.

The gene calls are TRBV5-6 and TRBJ2-3, with 10 positions matching TRBD2. This CDR3 is 14 amino acids long. V lost 7 bases and J lost 6; bases outside the gene matches: 8. CDR1 and CDR2 from the germline V gene are SGHDT and YYEEEE. In DNA form, the CDR3 reads TGTGCCAGCCAAGAACTAGCGGGGCCTGATACGCAGTATTTT. It encodes CASQELAGPDTQYF.

There are a few counts of this clonotype. The J gene is TRBJ1-1, the V gene TRBV7-9; D unresolved. CDR1 SEHNR and CDR2 FQNEAQ come from the germline V gene (reference sequence). The V end lost 5 bases, the J end lost 7 bases, and 11 bases lay between the germline ends. This CDR3 region has 12 residues. The CDR3 DNA reads TGTGCCAGCAGCCTGCGGCTGGATGAAGCTTTCTTT. This encodes CASSLRLDEAFF.

V and J are TRBV6-1 and TRBJ2-1; D could derive from TRBD1 or TRBD2 (5 bases each). This CDR3 region has 15 residues. CDR1 MNHNS and CDR2 SASEGT come from the germline V gene. Trimming pared 2 bases from V and 4 bases from J, leaving 12 bases between. In DNA, the CDR3 is TGTGCCAGCAGTGAATTGGGACCGTCTTACAATGAGCAGTTCTTC. Protein: CASSELGPSYNEQFF.

This clonotype came up a few times. The chain joins TRBV29-1 to TRBJ2-5, with a possible D match to TRBD2 (5 bases). The V end lost 4 bases, the J end lost 1 base, and 10 bases lay between the germline ends. This CDR3 spans 13 amino acids. The germline V gene encodes CDR1 SQVTM and CDR2 ANQGSEA. Written as DNA, the CDR3 is TGCAGCGTTGGGGGTGAGGGCCAAGAGACCCAGTACTTC. This encodes CSVGGEGQETQYF.

The chain combines TRBV10-3 with TRBJ2-4; 7 bases line up with TRBD2. This CDR3 has 14 residues. V shed 3 bases and J 6 bases; nucleotides not matched to a gene: 5. Germline V gene data show CDR1 as ENHRY and CDR2 as SYGVKD. The CDR3 coding sequence is TGTGCCATCAGTGACGGAGCGGGGTCAAACATTCAGTACTTC. Its translation: CAISDGAGSNIQYF.

This clonotype was seen more than once but under ten times. The rearrangement joins TRBV2 to TRBJ2-7; D is undetermined. CDR1 and CDR2 (germline): SNHLY, FYNNEI. The CDR3 has 13 amino acids. Between the trimmed V and J ends, which lost 6 bases and 0 bases, there was a span of 9 bases. CDR3 DNA sequence: TGTGCCAGCAGGGCTAGGGACTCCTACGAGCAGTACTTC. Amino acids: CASRARDSYEQYF.

This clonotype was observed a few times. The genes are TRBV20-1 and TRBJ2-6; D is unclear. CDR3 length: 16 residues. Per the germline V gene, CDR1 is DFQATT and CDR2 is SNEGSKA (reference sequence). Trimming removed 3 bases at V and 0 bases at J, with 12 bases between. CDR3 region: CSARTQLNSGANVLTF. The CDR3 region has the DNA TGCAGTGCTAGGACTCAACTGAACTCTGGGGCCAACGTCCTGACTTTC.

This clonotype appeared a few times. CDR3 in DNA: TGCAGTGCAACGAGGGACCTCACCGGGGAGCTGTTTTTT. It yields the protein CSATRDLTGELFF. The gene calls are TRBV20-1 and TRBJ2-2; tentatively, D is TRBD1 or TRBD2 (5 bases each). Trimming removed 6 bases at V and 4 bases at J, with 12 bases between. The germline V gene encodes CDR1 DFQATT and CDR2 SNEGSKA (reference sequence). This CDR3 region has 13 residues.

The V call is TRBV28, the J call TRBJ1-4; D uncertain. The CDR3 length is 14 residues. The germline V and J ends were trimmed by 5 bases and 6 bases, with 13 bases remaining between them. The germline CDR1 and CDR2 sequences are MDHEN and SYDVKM. The CDR3 nucleotides are TGTGCCAGCAGTCCCGCTGAGGGTTATGAAAAACTGTTTTTT. Translation: CASSPAEGYEKLFF. Together with reference TRBV28 and TRBJ1-4, the CDR3 gives the full variable domain: DVKVTQSSRYLVKRTGEKVFLECVQDMDHENMFWYRQDPGLGLRLIYFSYDVKMKEKGDIPEGYSVSREKKERFSLILESASTNQTSMYLCASSPAEGYEKLFFGSGTQLSVL.

V usage is TRBV12-3 or TRBV12-4 and J usage is TRBJ1-5; D is perhaps TRBD1 (5 bases). V was cut by 6 bases and J by 2 bases, with 17 bases left in between. CDR3 length: 16 residues. CDR3 in DNA: TGTGCCAGCAGACATTCCTGGGGGGAGGGCAATCAGCCCCAGCATTTT. Residues: CASRHSWGEGNQPQHF.

This clonotype was seen a few times. The J gene is TRBJ2-7, the V gene TRBV5-1; 9 bases match TRBD1. Losses at the gene ends were 4 bases for V and 3 bases for J; bases not matched to a gene: 8. The CDR3 length is 15 residues. The germline gives CDR1 SGHRS, CDR2 YFSETQ. CDR3 bases: TGCGCCAGCAGCCGGACCGGGACAGGGATCTACGAGCAGTACTTC. Translating gives CASSRTGTGIYEQYF. Complete variable domain (other parts from reference TRBV5-1 and TRBJ2-7): KAGVTQTPRYLIKTRGQQVTLSCSPISGHRSVSWYQQTPGQGLQFLFEYFSETQRNKGNFPGRFSGRQFSNSRSEMNVSTLELGDSALYLCASSRTGTGIYEQYFGPGTRLTVT.

The chain joins TRBV9 to TRBJ2-1; possible D gene TRBD1, 5 bases. The CDR3 is 10 residues long. Trimming stripped 7 bases from V and 10 bases from J, with 9 bases between. The germline V gene has CDR1 SGDLS and CDR2 YYNGEE. In DNA form, the CDR3 reads TGTGCCAGCGGGGCGAGAGAGCAGTTCTTC. This encodes CASGAREQFF.

CDR3 sequence: CASSQTDRGSTDTQYF. The CDR3, as DNA: TGCGCCAGCAGCCAAACTGACAGGGGGAGCACAGATACGCAGTATTTT. The V gene is TRBV4-1, the J gene TRBJ2-3; 9 bases fit TRBD1. J was trimmed by 0 bases and V by 2 bases; bases with no gene match: 3. CDR3 length: 16 residues. Germline values: CDR1 MGHRA, CDR2 YSYEKL.